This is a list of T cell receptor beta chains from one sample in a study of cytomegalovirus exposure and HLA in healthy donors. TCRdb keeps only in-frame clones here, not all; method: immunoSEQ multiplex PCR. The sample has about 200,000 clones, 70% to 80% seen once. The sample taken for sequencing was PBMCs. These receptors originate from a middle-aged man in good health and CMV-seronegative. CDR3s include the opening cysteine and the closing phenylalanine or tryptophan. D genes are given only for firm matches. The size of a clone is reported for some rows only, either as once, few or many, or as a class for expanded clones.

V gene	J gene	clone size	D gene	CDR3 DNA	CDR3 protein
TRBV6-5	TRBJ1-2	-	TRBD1	TGTGCCAGCTTGTCGCCGACAGGGGAAAGAGATGGCTACACCTTC	CASLSPTGERDGYTF
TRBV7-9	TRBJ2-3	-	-	TGTGCCAGCAGCTTTCCCGGGGGGCTCACAGATACGCAGTATTTT	CASSFPGGLTDTQYF
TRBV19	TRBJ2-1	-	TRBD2	TGTGCCAGTACCCAACTAGCGGGAGTGGGAGGCGAGCAGTTCTTC	CASTQLAGVGGEQFF
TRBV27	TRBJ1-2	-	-	TGTGCCAGCAGTTTAGAGTGGCAGGGGAGAGGTGGCTACACCTTC	CASSLEWQGRGGYTF
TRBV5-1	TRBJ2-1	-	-	TGCGCCAGCAGCCCGGACACCTACAATGAGCAGTTCTTC	CASSPDTYNEQFF
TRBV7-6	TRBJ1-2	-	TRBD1	TGTGCCAGCAGCTTGGGGGACAGGGGGAACTATGGCTACACCTTC	CASSLGDRGNYGYTF
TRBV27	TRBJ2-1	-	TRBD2	TGTGCCAGCAGTTCGGGGACTAGCGGGAAGGAGCAGTTCTTC	CASSSGTSGKEQFF
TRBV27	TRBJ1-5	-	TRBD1	TGTGCCAGCAGTGATCAGGGGGTCAATCAGCCCCAGCATTTT	CASSDQGVNQPQHF
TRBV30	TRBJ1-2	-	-	TGTGCCTGGAGTGTAGATGCCCTCGGTGGCTACACCTTC	CAWSVDALGGYTF
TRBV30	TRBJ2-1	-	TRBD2	TGTGCCTGGAAGGAAGGTAGCGGGGGCTACAATGAGCAGTTCTTC	CAWKEGSGGYNEQFF
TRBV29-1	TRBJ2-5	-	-	TGCAGCGTTGTGGCGGAAAAAGAGACCCAGTACTTC	CSVVAEKETQYF
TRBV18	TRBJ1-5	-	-	TGTGCCAGCTCATCCTCACCTTGGACAGCTAGCAATCAGCCCCAGCATTTT	CASSSSPWTASNQPQHF
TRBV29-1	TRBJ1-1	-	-	TGCAGCGTCCCGGTCGTGGGGGCAGCTTTCTTT	CSVPVVGAAFF
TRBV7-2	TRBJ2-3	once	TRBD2	TGTGCCAGCAGCCCCCGTGTTAGCGGGAGTGGTACGCAGTATTTT	CASSPRVSGSGTQYF
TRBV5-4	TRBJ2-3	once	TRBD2	TGTGCCAGCAGCTTTTCGACTAGCCGCACAGATACGCAGTATTTT	CASSFSTSRTDTQYF
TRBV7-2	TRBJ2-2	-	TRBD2	TGTGCCAGCAGCTTGTTCGGGACTAGCGGGAGGGCCGGGGAGCTGTTTTTT	CASSLFGTSGRAGELFF
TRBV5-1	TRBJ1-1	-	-	TGCGCCAGCAGCTTGCACGACAGTCTCATCATGAACACTGAAGCTTTCTTT	CASSLHDSLIMNTEAFF
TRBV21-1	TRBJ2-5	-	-	TGTGCCACTCGGACAGGGTTGGGGTGTTGGGAGACCCAGTACTTC	CATRTGLGCWETQYF
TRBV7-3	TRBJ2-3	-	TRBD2	TGTGCCAGCAGCCTCGGGACTAGCTCAGATACGCAGTATTTT	CASSLGTSSDTQYF
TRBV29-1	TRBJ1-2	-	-	TGCAGCGTCAGCCACAGGGAGATGGGCTATGGCTACACCTTC	CSVSHREMGYGYTF
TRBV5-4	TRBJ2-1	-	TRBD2	TGTGCCAGCAGCTACCCCCCTAGCGGGAGCAATGAGCAGTTCTTC	CASSYPPSGSNEQFF
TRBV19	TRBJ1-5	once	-	TGTGCCAGTAGTATGTGGGACATGACTCAGCCCCAGCATTTT	CASSMWDMTQPQHF
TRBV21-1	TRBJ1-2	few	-	TGTGCCAGCAGCACGTCCAGCTCCGGGACAGGGATCCTCTTGTGCGGCTACACCTTC	CASSTSSSGTGILLCGYTF
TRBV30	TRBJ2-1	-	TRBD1	TGTGCCTGGAGTATCGGGACAGGGTACAATGAGCAGTTCTTC	CAWSIGTGYNEQFF
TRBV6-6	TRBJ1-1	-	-	TGTGCCAGCAGCCTAAAGAACACTGAAGCTTTCTTT	CASSLKNTEAFF
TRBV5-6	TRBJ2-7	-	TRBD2	TGTGCCAGCAGCCAATTACCGGGACTAGCGAATCCCCTGTTGGGAGAGCAGTACTTC	CASSQLPGLANPLLGEQYF
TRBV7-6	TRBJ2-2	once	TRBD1	TGTGCCAGCAGCGCAGGACAGGCGGGCACCGGGGAGCTGTTTTTT	CASSAGQAGTGELFF
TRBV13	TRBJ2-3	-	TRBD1	TGTGCCAGCAGCTTAGGCTACAGGGGGCAGACAGATACGCAGTATTTT	CASSLGYRGQTDTQYF
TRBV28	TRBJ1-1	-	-	TGTGCCAGCAGTTTAGGGGGGGTACAGGCGAACACTGAAGCTTTCTTT	CASSLGGVQANTEAFF
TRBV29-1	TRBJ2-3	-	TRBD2	TGCAGCGTTGGACTAGCGGGAGTGTCAGATACGCAGTATTTT	CSVGLAGVSDTQYF
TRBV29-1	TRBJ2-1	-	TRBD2	TGCAGCGTTGGGTTTTCGACTAGCGGAGAAAATGAGCAGTTCTTC	CSVGFSTSGENEQFF
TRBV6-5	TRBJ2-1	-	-	TGTGCCAGCAGTTACACCTACAGCAGCTCCTACAATGAGCAGTTCTTC	CASSYTYSSSYNEQFF
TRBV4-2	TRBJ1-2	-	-	TGTGCCAGCAGCCAAGAAAGGAGCCCCTACTATGGCTACACCTTC	CASSQERSPYYGYTF
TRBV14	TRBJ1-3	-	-	TGTGCCAGCAGCCAGCAGATTGGAAACACCATATATTTT	CASSQQIGNTIYF
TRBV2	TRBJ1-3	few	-	TGTGCCAGCAGTCGGGACTCTGGAAACACCATATATTTT	CASSRDSGNTIYF
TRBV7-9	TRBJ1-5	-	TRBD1	TGTGCCAGCAGCCACAGCGGGGACAGGAATCAGCCCCAGCATTTT	CASSHSGDRNQPQHF
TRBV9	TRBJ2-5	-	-	TGTGCCAGCAGCAAGGGCGGGGAAGAGACCCAGTACTTC	CASSKGGEETQYF
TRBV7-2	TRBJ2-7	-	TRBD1	TGTGCCAGCAGCTACTCCGGGACAGGGGCCTACGAGCAGTACTTC	CASSYSGTGAYEQYF
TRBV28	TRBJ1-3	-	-	TGTGCCAGCAGTAACCCGCCAGGGTCTGGAAACACCATATATTTT	CASSNPPGSGNTIYF
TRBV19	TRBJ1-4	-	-	TGTGCCAGTAGTATAGACCGGGAACGACTAAATGAAAAACTGTTTTTT	CASSIDRERLNEKLFF
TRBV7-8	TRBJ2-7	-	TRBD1	TGTGCCAGCAGCTCTCCGGGACAGGGGTTGTACGAGCAGTACTTC	CASSSPGQGLYEQYF
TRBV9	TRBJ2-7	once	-	TGTGCCAGCAGCCTATCAGACAGGTTCTACGAGCAGTACTTC	CASSLSDRFYEQYF
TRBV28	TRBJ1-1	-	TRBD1	TGTGCCAGCAGTTCCCTGTCGGGACAGGGGTTCATGAACACTGAAGCTTTCTTT	CASSSLSGQGFMNTEAFF
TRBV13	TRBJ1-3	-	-	TGTGCCAGCAGCTTAGTGAAACAAAACTCTGGAAACACCATATATTTT	CASSLVKQNSGNTIYF